This TCR beta chain was sequenced during a study of blood T cell repertoires in COVID-19. Residents of 24 US areas, aged roughly 18 to 95 years, made up the participants. Clones were sequenced by immunoSEQ multiplex PCR, and TCRdb holds only the in-frame ones, with some missing. Altogether fewer than 300,000 clones are present, approximately 91% being singletons, with the ten largest covering about 2.3%. Trimming left V 5 bases short and J 2 bases short, with 12 bases between. The CDR3 totals 15 residues. CDR1 and CDR2 from the germline V gene are KGHDR and SFDVKD. This chain uses TRBV24-1 with TRBJ1-5, with D tentatively TRBD1 (6 bases). Sequencing was carried out using PBMCs or T cells enriched from blood (not recorded which). The receptor was derived from a woman aged 40 to 49 with acute COVID-19. CDR3 in amino acids: CATSVGQLGNQPQHF. The CDR3 bases are TGTGCCACCAGTGTAGGACAGCTTGGCAATCAGCCCCAGCATTTT.